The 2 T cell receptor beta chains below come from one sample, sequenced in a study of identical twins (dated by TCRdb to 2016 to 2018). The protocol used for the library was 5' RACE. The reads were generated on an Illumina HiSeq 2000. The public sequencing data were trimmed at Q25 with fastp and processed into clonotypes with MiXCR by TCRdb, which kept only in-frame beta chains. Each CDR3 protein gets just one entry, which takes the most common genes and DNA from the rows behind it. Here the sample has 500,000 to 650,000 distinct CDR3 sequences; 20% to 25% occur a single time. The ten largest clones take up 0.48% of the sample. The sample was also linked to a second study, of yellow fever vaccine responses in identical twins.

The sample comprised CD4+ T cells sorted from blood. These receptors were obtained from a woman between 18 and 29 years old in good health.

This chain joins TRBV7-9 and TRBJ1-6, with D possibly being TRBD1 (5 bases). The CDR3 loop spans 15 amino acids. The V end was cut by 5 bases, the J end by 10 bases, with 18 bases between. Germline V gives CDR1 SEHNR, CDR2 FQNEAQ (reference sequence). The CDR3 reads CASSPSGQGGSPLHF. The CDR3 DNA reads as TGTGCCAGCAGCCCTAGTGGTCAGGGAGGATCACCCCTCCACTTT. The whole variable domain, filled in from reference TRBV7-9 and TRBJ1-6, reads DTGVSQNPRHKITKRGQNVTFRCDPISEHNRLYWYRQTLGQGPEFLTYFQNEAQLEKSRLLSDRFSAERPKGSFSTLEIQRTEQGDSAMYLCASSPSGQGGSPLHFGNGTRLTVT.

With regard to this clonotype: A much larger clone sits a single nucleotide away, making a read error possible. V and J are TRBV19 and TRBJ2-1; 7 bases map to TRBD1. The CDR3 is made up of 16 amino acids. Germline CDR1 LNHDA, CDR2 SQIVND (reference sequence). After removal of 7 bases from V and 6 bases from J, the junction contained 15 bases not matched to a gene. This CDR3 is CASNPNRGWESNEQFF. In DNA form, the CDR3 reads TGTGCCAGTAATCCGAACAGGGGCTGGGAGTCCAATGAGCAGTTCTTC.